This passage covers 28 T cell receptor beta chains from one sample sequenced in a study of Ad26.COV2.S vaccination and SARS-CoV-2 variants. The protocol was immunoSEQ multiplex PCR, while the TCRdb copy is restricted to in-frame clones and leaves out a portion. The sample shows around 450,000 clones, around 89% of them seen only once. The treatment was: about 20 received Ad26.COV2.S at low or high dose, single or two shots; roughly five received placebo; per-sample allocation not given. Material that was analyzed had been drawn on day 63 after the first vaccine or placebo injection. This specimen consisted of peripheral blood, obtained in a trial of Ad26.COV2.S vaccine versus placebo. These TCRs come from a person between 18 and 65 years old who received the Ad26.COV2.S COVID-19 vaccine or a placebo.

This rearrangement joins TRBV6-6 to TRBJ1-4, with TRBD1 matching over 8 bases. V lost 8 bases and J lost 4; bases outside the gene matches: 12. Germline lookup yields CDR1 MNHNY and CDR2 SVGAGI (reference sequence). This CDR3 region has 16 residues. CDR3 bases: TGTGCCAGCCAAGGCGGGGGGGGACAGGATAATGAAAAACTGTTTTTT. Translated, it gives CASQGGGGQDNEKLFF.

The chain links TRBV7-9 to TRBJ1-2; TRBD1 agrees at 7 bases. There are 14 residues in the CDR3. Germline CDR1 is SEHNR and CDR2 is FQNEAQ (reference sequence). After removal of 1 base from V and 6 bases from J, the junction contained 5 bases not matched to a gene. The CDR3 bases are TGTGCCAGCAGCTTAGTAGCAGGGGGTCATGGCTACACCTTC. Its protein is CASSLVAGGHGYTF.

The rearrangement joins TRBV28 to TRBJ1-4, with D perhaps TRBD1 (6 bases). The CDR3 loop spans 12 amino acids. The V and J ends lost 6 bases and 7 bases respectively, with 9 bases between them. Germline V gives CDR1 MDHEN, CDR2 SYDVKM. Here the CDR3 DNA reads TGTGCCAGCAGGGGGGCTGGTGAAAAACTGTTTTTT. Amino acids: CASRGAGEKLFF.

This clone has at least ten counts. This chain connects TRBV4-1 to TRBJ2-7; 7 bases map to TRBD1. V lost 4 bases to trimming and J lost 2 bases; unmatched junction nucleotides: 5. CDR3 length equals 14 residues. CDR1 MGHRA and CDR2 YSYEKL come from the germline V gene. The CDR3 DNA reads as TGCGCCAGCAGCCTAATGACAGGGCCCTACGAGCAGTACTTC. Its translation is CASSLMTGPYEQYF.

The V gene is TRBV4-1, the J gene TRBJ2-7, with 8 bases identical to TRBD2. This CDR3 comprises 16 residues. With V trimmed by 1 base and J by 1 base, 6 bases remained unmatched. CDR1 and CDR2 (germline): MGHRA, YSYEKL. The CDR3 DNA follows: TGCGCCAGCAGCCAAGGGGTTAGCGGGACTTCCTACGAGCAGTACTTC. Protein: CASSQGVSGTSYEQYF.

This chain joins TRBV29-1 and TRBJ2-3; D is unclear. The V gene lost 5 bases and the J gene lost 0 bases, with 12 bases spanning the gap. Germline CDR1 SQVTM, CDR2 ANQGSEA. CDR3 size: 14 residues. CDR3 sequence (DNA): TGCAGCGTTCCTTTACGGAGTAGCACAGATACGCAGTATTTT. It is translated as CSVPLRSSTDTQYF.

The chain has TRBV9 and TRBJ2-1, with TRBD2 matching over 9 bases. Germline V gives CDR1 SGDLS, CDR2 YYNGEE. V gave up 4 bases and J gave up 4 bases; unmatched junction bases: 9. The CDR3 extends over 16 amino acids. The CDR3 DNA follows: TGTGCCAGCAGCCCAAGGACTAGCGCAAAATACAATGAGCAGTTCTTC. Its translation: CASSPRTSAKYNEQFF.

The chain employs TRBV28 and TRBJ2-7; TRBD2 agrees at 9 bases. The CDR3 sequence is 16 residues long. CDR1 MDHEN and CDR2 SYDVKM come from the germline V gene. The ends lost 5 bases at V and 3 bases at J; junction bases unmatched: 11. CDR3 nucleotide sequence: TGTGCCAGCAGTCGGAGATGGACTAGCGCTATCTACGAGCAGTACTTC. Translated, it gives CASSRRWTSAIYEQYF.

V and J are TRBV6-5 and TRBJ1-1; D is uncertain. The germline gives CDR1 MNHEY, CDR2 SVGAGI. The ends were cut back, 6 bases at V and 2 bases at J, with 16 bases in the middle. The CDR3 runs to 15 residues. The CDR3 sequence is CASSRAVVTNTEAFF. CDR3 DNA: TGTGCCAGCAGCCGGGCGGTGGTAACCAACACTGAAGCTTTCTTT.

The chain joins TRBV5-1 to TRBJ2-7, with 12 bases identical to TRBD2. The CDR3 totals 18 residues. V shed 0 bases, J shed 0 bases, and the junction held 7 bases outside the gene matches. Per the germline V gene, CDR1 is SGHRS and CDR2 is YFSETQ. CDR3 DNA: TGCGCCAGCAGCTTGGTGTCTAGCGGGAGGGGGAGCTCCTACGAGCAGTACTTC. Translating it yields CASSLVSSGRGSSYEQYF.

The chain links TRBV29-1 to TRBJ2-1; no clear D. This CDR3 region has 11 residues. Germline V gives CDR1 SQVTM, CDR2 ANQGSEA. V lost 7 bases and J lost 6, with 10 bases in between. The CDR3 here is CSGARSNEQFF. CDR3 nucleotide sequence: TGCAGCGGGGCACGGAGCAATGAGCAGTTCTTC.

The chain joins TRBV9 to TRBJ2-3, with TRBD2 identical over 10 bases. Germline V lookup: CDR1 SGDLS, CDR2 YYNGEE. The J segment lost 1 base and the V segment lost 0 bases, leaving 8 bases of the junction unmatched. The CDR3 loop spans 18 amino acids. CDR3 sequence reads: CASSVGQRGGRGTDTQYF. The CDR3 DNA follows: TGTGCCAGCAGCGTAGGCCAGCGGGGGGGCCGGGGCACAGATACGCAGTATTTT.

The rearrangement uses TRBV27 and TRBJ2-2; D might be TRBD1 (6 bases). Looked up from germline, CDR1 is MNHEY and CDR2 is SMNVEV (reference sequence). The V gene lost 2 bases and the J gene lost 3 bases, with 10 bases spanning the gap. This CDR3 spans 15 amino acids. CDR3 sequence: CASSLQPGDTGELFF. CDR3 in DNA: TGTGCCAGCAGTTTACAACCAGGGGACACCGGGGAGCTGTTTTTT.

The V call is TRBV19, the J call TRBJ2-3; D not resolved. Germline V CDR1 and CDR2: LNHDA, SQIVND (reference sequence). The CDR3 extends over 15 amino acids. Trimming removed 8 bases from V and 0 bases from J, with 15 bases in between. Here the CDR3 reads CASLSGPYSTDTQYF. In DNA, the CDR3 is TGTGCCAGTCTTTCCGGCCCTTATAGCACAGATACGCAGTATTTT.

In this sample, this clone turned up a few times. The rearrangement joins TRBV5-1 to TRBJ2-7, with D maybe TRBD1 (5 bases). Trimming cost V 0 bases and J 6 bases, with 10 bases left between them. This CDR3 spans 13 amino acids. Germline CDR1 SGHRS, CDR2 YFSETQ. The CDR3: CASSLAQGGEQYF. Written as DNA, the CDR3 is TGCGCCAGCAGCTTGGCCCAGGGCGGCGAGCAGTACTTC. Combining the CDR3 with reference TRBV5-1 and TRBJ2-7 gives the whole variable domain KAGVTQTPRYLIKTRGQQVTLSCSPISGHRSVSWYQQTPGQGLQFLFEYFSETQRNKGNFPGRFSGRQFSNSRSEMNVSTLELGDSALYLCASSLAQGGEQYFGPGTRLTVT.

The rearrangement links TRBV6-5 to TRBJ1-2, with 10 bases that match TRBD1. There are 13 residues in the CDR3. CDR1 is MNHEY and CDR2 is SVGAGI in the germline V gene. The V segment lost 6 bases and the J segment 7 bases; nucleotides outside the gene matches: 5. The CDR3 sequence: CASSRQGAGGYTF. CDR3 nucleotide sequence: TGTGCCAGCAGCAGACAGGGGGCGGGTGGCTACACCTTC.

CDR3 amino acids: CASSLASGGDLYNEQFF. CDR3 DNA: TGTGCCAGCAGCTTGGCCTCGGGGGGAGATCTCTACAATGAGCAGTTCTTC. The chain links TRBV5-4 to TRBJ2-1, with 7 bases fitting TRBD2. The CDR3 runs 17 residues. Unmatched junction bases numbered 9, after V lost 0 bases and J lost 3 bases. CDR1 is SGHNT and CDR2 is YYREEE in the germline V gene (reference sequence).

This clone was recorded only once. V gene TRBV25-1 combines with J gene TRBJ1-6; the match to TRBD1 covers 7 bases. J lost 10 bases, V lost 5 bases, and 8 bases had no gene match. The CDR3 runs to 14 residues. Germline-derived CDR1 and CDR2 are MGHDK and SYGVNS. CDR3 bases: TGTGCCAGCAGTCACCCAGGGGGGGGCTCACCCCTCCACTTT. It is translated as CASSHPGGGSPLHF.

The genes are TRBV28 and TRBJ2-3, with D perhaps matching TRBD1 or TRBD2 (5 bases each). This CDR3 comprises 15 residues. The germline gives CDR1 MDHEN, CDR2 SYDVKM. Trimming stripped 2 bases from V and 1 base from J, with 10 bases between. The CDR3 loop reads CASSLGQGGTDTQYF. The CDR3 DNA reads TGTGCCAGCAGTTTAGGCCAGGGAGGCACAGATACGCAGTATTTT.

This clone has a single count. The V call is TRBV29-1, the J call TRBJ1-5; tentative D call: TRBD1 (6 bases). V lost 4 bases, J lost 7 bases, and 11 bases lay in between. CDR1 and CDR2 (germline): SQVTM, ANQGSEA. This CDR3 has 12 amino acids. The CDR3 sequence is CSVAGEGQPQHF. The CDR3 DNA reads TGCAGCGTTGCAGGGGAAGGGCAGCCCCAGCATTTT.

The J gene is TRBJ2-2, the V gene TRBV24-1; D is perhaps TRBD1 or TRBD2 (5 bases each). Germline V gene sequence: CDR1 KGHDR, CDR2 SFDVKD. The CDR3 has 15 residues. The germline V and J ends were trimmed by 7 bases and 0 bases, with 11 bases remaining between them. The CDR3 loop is CATRPGRTNTGELFF. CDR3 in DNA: TGTGCCACCAGACCGGGACGGACGAACACCGGGGAGCTGTTTTTT.

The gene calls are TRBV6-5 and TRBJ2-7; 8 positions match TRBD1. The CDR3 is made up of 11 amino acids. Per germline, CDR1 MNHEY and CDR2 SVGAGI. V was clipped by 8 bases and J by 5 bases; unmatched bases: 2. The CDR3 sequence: CASSGGHEQYF. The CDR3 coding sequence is TGTGCCAGCTCAGGGGGCCACGAGCAGTACTTC.

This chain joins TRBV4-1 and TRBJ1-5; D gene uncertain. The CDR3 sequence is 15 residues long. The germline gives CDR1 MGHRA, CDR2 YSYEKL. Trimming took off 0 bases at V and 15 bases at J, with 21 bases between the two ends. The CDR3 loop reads CASSQDGHSRSPSHF. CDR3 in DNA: TGCGCCAGCAGCCAAGATGGTCACAGTCGCAGTCCGTCGCATTTT.

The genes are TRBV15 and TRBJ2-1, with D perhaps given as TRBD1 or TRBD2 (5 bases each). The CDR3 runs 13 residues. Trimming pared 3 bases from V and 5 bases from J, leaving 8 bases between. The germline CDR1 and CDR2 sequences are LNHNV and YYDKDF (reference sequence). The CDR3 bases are TGTGCCACCAGCAGCCGGGACCACAATGAGCAGTTCTTC. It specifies CATSSRDHNEQFF. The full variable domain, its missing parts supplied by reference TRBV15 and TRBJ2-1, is DAMVIQNPRYQVTQFGKPVTLSCSQTLNHNVMYWYQQKSSQAPKLLFHYYDKDFNNEADTPDNFQSRRPNTSFCFLDIRSPGLGDTAMYLCATSSRDHNEQFFGPGTRLTVL.

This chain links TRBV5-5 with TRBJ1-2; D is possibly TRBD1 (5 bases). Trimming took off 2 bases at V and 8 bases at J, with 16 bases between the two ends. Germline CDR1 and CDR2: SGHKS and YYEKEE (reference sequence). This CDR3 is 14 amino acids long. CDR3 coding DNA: TGTGCCAGCAGCTTAGGGACCCAGGCTTCCGGCTACACCTTC. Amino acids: CASSLGTQASGYTF.

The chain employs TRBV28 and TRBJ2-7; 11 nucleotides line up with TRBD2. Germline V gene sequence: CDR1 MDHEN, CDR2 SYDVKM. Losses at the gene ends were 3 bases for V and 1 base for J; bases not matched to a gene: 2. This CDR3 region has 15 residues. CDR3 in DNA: TGTGCCAGCAGTTTCAGACTAGCGGGGTCCTACGAGCAGTACTTC. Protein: CASSFRLAGSYEQYF.

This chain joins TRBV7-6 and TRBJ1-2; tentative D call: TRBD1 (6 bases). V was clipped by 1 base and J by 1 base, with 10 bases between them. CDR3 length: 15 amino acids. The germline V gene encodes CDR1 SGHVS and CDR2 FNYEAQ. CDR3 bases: TGTGCCAGCAGCTTAGGTTCAGGGGATAACTATGGCTACACCTTC. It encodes CASSLGSGDNYGYTF.

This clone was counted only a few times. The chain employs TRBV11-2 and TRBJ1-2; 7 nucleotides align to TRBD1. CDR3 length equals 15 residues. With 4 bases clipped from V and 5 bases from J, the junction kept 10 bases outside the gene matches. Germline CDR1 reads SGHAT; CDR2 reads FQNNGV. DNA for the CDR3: TGTGCCAGCAGCTCGTACGACAGGGTGCAGTATGGCTACACCTTC. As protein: CASSSYDRVQYGYTF.